The following is a TCR beta chain sequence with its context. No antigen is known for it. Base quality data are lacking; no much larger clone is found one base away. Synthetic TCR analog templates were spiked into each PCR so that absolute template abundance could be estimated from read counts. Using the immunoSEQ assay, TCRbeta CDR3 regions were amplified from genomic DNA with bias-controlled V and J gene primers. Sequencing of rearranged TCRbeta segments was performed at approximately 20X coverage. Under the source paper's analysis protocol: Clustering was used to correct sequencing errors, and CDR3s were annotated against IMGT to assign V, D and J genes. Downstream analyses used only productive TCRbeta rearrangements, leaving out any out-of-frame or stop-codon sequences. Clonality was computed as one minus Shannon entropy normalized by the log of the number of unique productive sequences. Fisher's exact test with Benjamini-Hochberg correction, using a cutoff of adjusted p below 0.01, was how clones that differed between time points or between blood and tumor were identified. Sourced from immuneACCESS, this table was stored by TCRdb with only in-frame sequences that have V and J called. A share of the clones is absent; for the studies checked, an unresolved V gene accounts for under half, and the remainder has no known explanation. V and J calls and clone size follow that table, whereas D and trimming were derived from the DNA. For this sample there are tens of thousands of clones; roughly 84% appear just once. The ten largest account for around 2% of the sample.

The data stem from a study of PD-L1 blockade in urothelial cancer (dated by TCRdb to about 2017). The study in broad terms: Therapy was started around 2014 for all patients, and atezolizumab 1,200 mg was administered intravenously every 3 weeks. Twenty-five of 29 patients were identified as males with urothelial cancer of bladder origin, and a prior smoking history was reported by 18 of 29 patients. An exploratory multi-omic analysis was conducted of the somatic, immune and clinical correlates of response to PD-L1 blockade with atezolizumab in urothelial cancer. Whole exome sequencing and RNA sequencing of pretreatment tumors were performed alongside TCR sequencing in the same patients. Durable clinical benefit was defined as a progression-free survival longer than 6 months, and TCR features were additionally tested against progression-free survival and overall survival. Fewer than ten patients achieved durable clinical benefit and approximately 20 did not. Blood samples gave a median of approximately 150,000 T cells and approximately 81,000 unique TCRs, with a median clonality of about 0.078. TCR sequencing covered pretreatment tumor samples and matched, serially collected peripheral blood taken before and after atezolizumab treatment. An ECOG performance status of 0 or 1 was recorded for the patients, and 0 to 3 prior chemotherapy regimens had been received by the patients. Pretreatment blood TCR-seq was available for 30 or so patients, at least one posttreatment blood collection was obtained for about 25 patients, and tumor TCR-seq was available for about 25 patients. Blood samples were analyzed at 3 weeks after treatment start (second dose) and at 6 weeks after treatment start.

The CDR3 contains 15 residues, cysteine and phenylalanine counted. CDR3 DNA is the only sequence kept; it has 45 bases, read in frame from the first base. From the germline V gene, CDR1 is MNHEY and CDR2 is SVGAGI. Trimming removed 6 bases from V and 2 bases from J; the gene matches leave 4 bases unexplained. The time point label corresponds to: pretreatment peripheral blood. The cohort comprised 25 to 30 patients with locally advanced or metastatic urothelial carcinoma treated at Memorial Sloan Kettering on a trial protocol. Peripheral blood mononuclear cells were collected pretreatment and during treatment, with between 1 and 8 total time points per patient. The Qiagen DNeasy Blood extraction kit was used to purify genomic DNA from total PBMCs and from tumor samples. Collected pretreatment and during treatment, PBMCs were isolated and stored as previously described. Overall study results and their limits: Greater expansion of tumor-associated TCR clones in peripheral blood 3 weeks after the start of treatment was observed in patients with durable benefit (n ≈ 20, p = 0.022). A pretreatment peripheral blood TCR clonality below the median was linked to improved progression-free and overall survival. Small sample size (n ≈ 28) and many exploratory analyses mean the results are intended to be hypothesis-generating.

The sequences come from PBMCs, collected around atezolizumab (anti-PD-L1) treatment. The rearranged chain carries TRBV6-5 and TRBJ1-2; TRBD1 agrees with 12 junctional bases. This TCR derives from a man in his fifties or sixties with urothelial cancer. The CDR3 reads as follows: CASRPGQGANYGYTF. The bases read TGTGCCAGCAGACCGGGACAGGGGGCCAACTATGGCTACACCTTC.